This T cell receptor beta chain comes out of a study of T cells in Graves' hyperthyroidism and ophthalmopathy. The germline V gene has CDR1 GTSNPN and CDR2 SVGIG (reference sequence). The CDR3 runs 15 residues. The ends were cut back, 2 bases at V and 8 bases at J, with 16 bases in the middle. Note on this clonotype: Its antigen is not identified.

Findings and limits, study-wide: The blood repertoire included most of the expanded thyroid clonotypes above 0.001.

What was amplified from RNA transcripts were TCR beta CDR3 regions. The study used the HTBI primer set for a first-round RT-PCR of the TCR CDR3. TCRdb re-analysed the multiplex PCR reads in MiXCR, keeping a single row per CDR3 protein. The data show about 740,000 distinct CDR3 sequences, about 14% seen once. This receptor was identified in a woman younger than 35 with Graves' hyperthyroidism. The rearrangement links TRBV30 to TRBJ1-6, with D perhaps matching TRBD1 (6 bases). The specimen sequenced was blood. CDR3: CAWSPDSLMDSPLHF. The CDR3 bases are TGTGCCTGGAGTCCGGACAGCCTGATGGATTCACCCCTCCACTTT.